A selection of T cell receptor beta chains follows, all from one sample in a study of T cells in localized non-small cell lung cancer. The repertoire was sequenced with immunoSEQ multiplex PCR; TCRdb's copy has only in-frame clones and lacks some. The table shows under 150,000 clones, with 80% to 90% occurring only once. This material consisted of peripheral blood, taken before any cancer treatment. These receptors all stem from a female donor older than 55 with stage I lung adenocarcinoma. The CDR3 runs from the conserved cysteine through the conserved F or W. The order of the fields is J gene, V gene, D gene, CDR3 protein. The D gene is left open where the match is weak.

j_call: TRBJ2-3
v_call: TRBV11-2
d_call: TRBD2
cdr3_aa: CASSLVGLALRDTQYF

j_call: TRBJ2-7
v_call: TRBV5-5
d_call: NA
cdr3_aa: CASSSEQANSYEQYF

j_call: TRBJ2-1
v_call: TRBV7-3
d_call: NA
cdr3_aa: CASSSDPTSRYEQFF

j_call: TRBJ2-1
v_call: TRBV5-1
d_call: NA
cdr3_aa: CASSLDGGREQFF

j_call: TRBJ2-3
v_call: TRBV2
d_call: NA
cdr3_aa: CASSSVASTDTQYF

j_call: TRBJ2-2
v_call: TRBV7-9
d_call: TRBD1
cdr3_aa: CASDGQGAGELFF

j_call: TRBJ2-5
v_call: TRBV7-3
d_call: NA
cdr3_aa: CASSLELRETQYF

j_call: TRBJ2-2
v_call: TRBV10-3
d_call: NA
cdr3_aa: CAISGLGENTGELFF

j_call: TRBJ2-2
v_call: TRBV6-5
d_call: NA
cdr3_aa: CASSVGELFF

j_call: TRBJ1-1
v_call: TRBV9
d_call: NA
cdr3_aa: CASSEQGNTEAFF

j_call: TRBJ2-2
v_call: TRBV7-9
d_call: NA
cdr3_aa: CASSDGGRSLNTGELFF

j_call: TRBJ2-1
v_call: TRBV4-1
d_call: NA
cdr3_aa: CASKETTLYNEQFF

j_call: TRBJ1-4
v_call: TRBV4-1
d_call: TRBD1
cdr3_aa: CASSRDPLTGGHEKLFF

j_call: TRBJ2-2
v_call: TRBV6-5
d_call: NA
cdr3_aa: CASSSAGSGELFF

j_call: TRBJ2-5
v_call: TRBV5-5
d_call: NA
cdr3_aa: CASSPAGWETQYF

j_call: TRBJ2-2
v_call: TRBV15
d_call: NA
cdr3_aa: CATSRGGTSPGELFF

j_call: TRBJ2-3
v_call: TRBV11-2
d_call: NA
cdr3_aa: CASSRYGGDTQYF

j_call: TRBJ2-7
v_call: TRBV2
d_call: NA
cdr3_aa: CASSPIREAGEYF

j_call: TRBJ2-5
v_call: TRBV5-1
d_call: NA
cdr3_aa: CASSSEGETQYF

j_call: TRBJ1-5
v_call: TRBV7-9
d_call: NA
cdr3_aa: CASSGPGPRQPQHF

j_call: TRBJ1-2
v_call: TRBV5-1
d_call: NA
cdr3_aa: CASSLAGESYGYTF

j_call: TRBJ2-1
v_call: TRBV7-7
d_call: TRBD2
cdr3_aa: CASSKLAGGPNEQFF

j_call: TRBJ1-2
v_call: TRBV28
d_call: NA
cdr3_aa: CASLWGHQSGYTF

j_call: TRBJ1-2
v_call: TRBV2
d_call: NA
cdr3_aa: CASTELGDDYGYTF

j_call: TRBJ2-2
v_call: TRBV10-3
d_call: NA
cdr3_aa: CAISSYNRDGELFF

j_call: TRBJ2-1
v_call: TRBV28
d_call: TRBD2
cdr3_aa: CASNSGRNNEQFF

j_call: TRBJ2-7
v_call: TRBV7-3
d_call: TRBD1
cdr3_aa: CASSFSGTGRDEQYF

j_call: TRBJ1-4
v_call: TRBV7-9
d_call: TRBD1
cdr3_aa: CASSLVAGGDEKLFF

j_call: TRBJ1-1
v_call: TRBV11-2
d_call: NA
cdr3_aa: CASSLDRGSAEAFF

j_call: TRBJ1-2
v_call: TRBV5-1
d_call: NA
cdr3_aa: CASSFFGYQTANYGYTF

j_call: TRBJ1-3
v_call: TRBV5-6
d_call: TRBD1
cdr3_aa: CASSPGTGILSGNTIYF

j_call: TRBJ1-2
v_call: TRBV19
d_call: NA
cdr3_aa: CASSKSELGYGYTF

j_call: TRBJ1-5
v_call: TRBV10-3
d_call: NA
cdr3_aa: CAISKQPGSGQPQHF

j_call: TRBJ2-7
v_call: TRBV5-1
d_call: NA
cdr3_aa: CASSLSGRYEQYF

j_call: TRBJ1-2
v_call: TRBV6-5
d_call: NA
cdr3_aa: CASSYSGAEPYTF

j_call: TRBJ2-5
v_call: TRBV9
d_call: TRBD1
cdr3_aa: CASSKLTGIQETQYF

j_call: TRBJ1-2
v_call: TRBV27
d_call: NA
cdr3_aa: CASSFSGDWGYTF

j_call: TRBJ2-7
v_call: TRBV5-1
d_call: TRBD1
cdr3_aa: CASSSTTGIYEQYF

j_call: TRBJ2-5
v_call: TRBV2
d_call: TRBD2
cdr3_aa: CASRVGSGSSETQYF

j_call: TRBJ2-3
v_call: TRBV11-1
d_call: NA
cdr3_aa: CASTTPRLTDTQYF

j_call: TRBJ2-1
v_call: TRBV28
d_call: NA
cdr3_aa: CASSPGGATYNEQFF

j_call: TRBJ2-1
v_call: TRBV10-3
d_call: TRBD1
cdr3_aa: CAIRGDSYNEQFF

j_call: TRBJ2-7
v_call: TRBV10-1
d_call: NA
cdr3_aa: CASSEGKEQYF

j_call: TRBJ2-2
v_call: TRBV6-1
d_call: TRBD1
cdr3_aa: CASTVGTGVGELFF

j_call: TRBJ2-7
v_call: TRBV6-1
d_call: NA
cdr3_aa: CASTPGGGTREQYF

j_call: TRBJ1-1
v_call: TRBV6-6
d_call: NA
cdr3_aa: CASSRGGGTTEAFF

j_call: TRBJ2-7
v_call: TRBV12-5
d_call: NA
cdr3_aa: CASGLVLGSGRPYEQYF

j_call: TRBJ2-7
v_call: TRBV6-1
d_call: NA
cdr3_aa: CASIGQAYEQYF

j_call: TRBJ1-3
v_call: TRBV5-1
d_call: NA
cdr3_aa: CASSFSRGAGNTIYF

j_call: TRBJ2-2
v_call: TRBV11-3
d_call: TRBD2
cdr3_aa: CASSSRTSGGTGELFF

j_call: TRBJ2-5
v_call: TRBV5-1
d_call: TRBD1
cdr3_aa: CASRSGTVKETQYF

j_call: TRBJ1-1
v_call: TRBV7-9
d_call: NA
cdr3_aa: CASSFQENTEAFF

j_call: TRBJ1-2
v_call: TRBV11-1
d_call: NA
cdr3_aa: CASSTGEGRDYGYTF

j_call: TRBJ1-1
v_call: TRBV10-2
d_call: NA
cdr3_aa: CASSEQTPEQFF

j_call: TRBJ2-3
v_call: TRBV6-5
d_call: NA
cdr3_aa: CASSRDGTDTQYF

j_call: TRBJ2-5
v_call: TRBV7-6
d_call: NA
cdr3_aa: CASSPRTVAQETQYF